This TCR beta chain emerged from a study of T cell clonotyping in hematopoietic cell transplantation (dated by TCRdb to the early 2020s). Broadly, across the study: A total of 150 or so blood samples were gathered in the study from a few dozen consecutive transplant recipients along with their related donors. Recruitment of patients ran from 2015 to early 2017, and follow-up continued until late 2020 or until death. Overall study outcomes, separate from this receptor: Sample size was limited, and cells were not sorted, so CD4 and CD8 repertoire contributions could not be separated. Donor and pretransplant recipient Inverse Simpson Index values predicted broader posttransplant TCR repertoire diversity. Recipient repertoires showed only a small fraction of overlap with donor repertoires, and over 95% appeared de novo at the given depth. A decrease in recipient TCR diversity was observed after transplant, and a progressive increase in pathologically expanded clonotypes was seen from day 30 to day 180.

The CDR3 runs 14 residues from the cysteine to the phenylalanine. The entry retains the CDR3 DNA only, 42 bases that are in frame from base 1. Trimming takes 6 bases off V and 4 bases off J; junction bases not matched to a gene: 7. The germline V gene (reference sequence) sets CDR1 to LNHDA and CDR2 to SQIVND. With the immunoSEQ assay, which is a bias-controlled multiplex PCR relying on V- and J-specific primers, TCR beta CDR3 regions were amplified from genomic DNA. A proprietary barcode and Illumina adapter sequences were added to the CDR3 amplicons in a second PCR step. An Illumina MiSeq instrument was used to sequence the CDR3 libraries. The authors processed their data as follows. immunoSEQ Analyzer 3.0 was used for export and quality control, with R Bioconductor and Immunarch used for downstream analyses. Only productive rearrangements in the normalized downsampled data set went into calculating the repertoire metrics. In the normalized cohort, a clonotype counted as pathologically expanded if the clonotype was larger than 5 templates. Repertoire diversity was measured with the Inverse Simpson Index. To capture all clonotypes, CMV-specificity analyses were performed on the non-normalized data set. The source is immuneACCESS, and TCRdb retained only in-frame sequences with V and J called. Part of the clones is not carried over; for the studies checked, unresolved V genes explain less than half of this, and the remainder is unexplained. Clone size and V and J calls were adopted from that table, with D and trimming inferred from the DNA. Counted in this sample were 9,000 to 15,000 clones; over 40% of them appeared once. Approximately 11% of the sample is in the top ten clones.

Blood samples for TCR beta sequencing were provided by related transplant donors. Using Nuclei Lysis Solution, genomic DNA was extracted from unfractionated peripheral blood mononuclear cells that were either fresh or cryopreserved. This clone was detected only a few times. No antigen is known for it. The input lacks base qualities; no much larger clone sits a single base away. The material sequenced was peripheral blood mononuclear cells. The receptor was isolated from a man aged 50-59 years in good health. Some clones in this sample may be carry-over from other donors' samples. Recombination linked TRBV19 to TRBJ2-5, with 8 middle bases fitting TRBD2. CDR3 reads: CASRSSGLGETQYF. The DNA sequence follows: TGTGCCAGTAGATCTAGCGGGCTGGGAGAGACCCAGTACTTC.